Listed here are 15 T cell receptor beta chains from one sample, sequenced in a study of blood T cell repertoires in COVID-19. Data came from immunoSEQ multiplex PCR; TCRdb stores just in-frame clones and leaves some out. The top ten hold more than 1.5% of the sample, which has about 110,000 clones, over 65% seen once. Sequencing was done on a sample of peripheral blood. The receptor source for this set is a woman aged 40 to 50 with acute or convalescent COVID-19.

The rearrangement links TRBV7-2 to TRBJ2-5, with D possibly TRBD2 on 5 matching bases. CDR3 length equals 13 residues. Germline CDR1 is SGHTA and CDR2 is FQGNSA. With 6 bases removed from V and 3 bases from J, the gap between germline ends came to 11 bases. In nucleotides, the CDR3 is TGTGCCAGCAGTCGGACTTTCGAAGAGACCCAGTACTTC. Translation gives CASSRTFEETQYF.

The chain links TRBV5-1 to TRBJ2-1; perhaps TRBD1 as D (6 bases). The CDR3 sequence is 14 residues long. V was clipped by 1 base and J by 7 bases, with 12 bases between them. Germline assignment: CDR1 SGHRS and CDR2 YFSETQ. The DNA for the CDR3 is TGCGCCAGCAGCTTGTCAGGACAGACAAATGAGCAGTTCTTC. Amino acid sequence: CASSLSGQTNEQFF.

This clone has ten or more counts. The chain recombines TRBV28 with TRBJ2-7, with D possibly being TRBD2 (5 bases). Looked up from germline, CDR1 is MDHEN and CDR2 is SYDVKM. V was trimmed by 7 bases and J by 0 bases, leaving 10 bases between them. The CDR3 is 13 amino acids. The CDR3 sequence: CASNPGSSYEQYF. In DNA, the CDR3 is TGTGCCAGCAACCCGGGAAGCTCCTACGAGCAGTACTTC.

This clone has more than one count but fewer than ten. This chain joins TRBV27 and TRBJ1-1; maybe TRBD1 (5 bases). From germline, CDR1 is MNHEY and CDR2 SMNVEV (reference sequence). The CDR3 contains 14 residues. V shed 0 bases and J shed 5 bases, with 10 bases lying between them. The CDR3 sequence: CASSLSAGLTEAFF. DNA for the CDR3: TGTGCCAGCAGTTTATCGGCAGGGTTGACTGAAGCTTTCTTT.

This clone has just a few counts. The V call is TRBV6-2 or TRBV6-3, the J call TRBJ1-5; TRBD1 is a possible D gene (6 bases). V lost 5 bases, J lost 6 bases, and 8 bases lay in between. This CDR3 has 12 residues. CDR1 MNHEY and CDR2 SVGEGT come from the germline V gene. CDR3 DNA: TGTGCCAGCAGTCGGACAGTTCAGCCCCAGCATTTT. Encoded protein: CASSRTVQPQHF.

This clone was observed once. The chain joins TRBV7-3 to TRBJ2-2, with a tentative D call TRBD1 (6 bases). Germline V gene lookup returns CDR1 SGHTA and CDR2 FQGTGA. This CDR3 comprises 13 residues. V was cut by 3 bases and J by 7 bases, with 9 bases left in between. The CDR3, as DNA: TGTGCCAGCAGCTTCGAAGGGGGCGGGGAGCTGTTTTTT. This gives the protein CASSFEGGGELFF.

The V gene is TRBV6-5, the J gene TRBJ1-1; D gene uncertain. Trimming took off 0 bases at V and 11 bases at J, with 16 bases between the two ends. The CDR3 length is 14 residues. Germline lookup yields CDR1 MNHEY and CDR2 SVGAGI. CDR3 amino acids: CASSYSRMRDTAFF. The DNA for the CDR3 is TGTGCCAGCAGTTACTCGAGAATGAGGGATACGGCTTTCTTT.

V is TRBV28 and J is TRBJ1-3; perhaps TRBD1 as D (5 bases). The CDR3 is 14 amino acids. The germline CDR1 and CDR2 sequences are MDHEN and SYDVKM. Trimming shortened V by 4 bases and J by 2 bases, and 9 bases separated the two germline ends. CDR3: CASSWGGTGNTIYF. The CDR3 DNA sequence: TGTGCCAGCAGTTGGGGGGGGACTGGAAACACCATATATTTT. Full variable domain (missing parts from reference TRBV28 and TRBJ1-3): DVKVTQSSRYLVKRTGEKVFLECVQDMDHENMFWYRQDPGLGLRLIYFSYDVKMKEKGDIPEGYSVSREKKERFSLILESASTNQTSMYLCASSWGGTGNTIYFGEGSWLTVV.

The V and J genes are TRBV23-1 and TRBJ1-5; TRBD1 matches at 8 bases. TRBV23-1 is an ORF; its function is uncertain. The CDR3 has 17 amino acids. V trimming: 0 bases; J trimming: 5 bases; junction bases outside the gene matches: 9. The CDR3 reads CASSQSRARGLDQPQHF. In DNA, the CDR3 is TGCGCCAGCAGTCAATCTAGGGCCAGGGGGCTTGATCAGCCCCAGCATTTT.

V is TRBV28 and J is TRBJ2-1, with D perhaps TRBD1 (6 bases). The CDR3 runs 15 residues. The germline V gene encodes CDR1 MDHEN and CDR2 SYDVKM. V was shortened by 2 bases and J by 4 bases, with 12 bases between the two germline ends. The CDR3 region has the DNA TGTGCCAGCAGTTTAAGTACAGGGCTATACAATGAGCAGTTCTTC. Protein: CASSLSTGLYNEQFF.

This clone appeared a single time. The chain's CDR3 is CASSQDPGQGNQPQHF. The CDR3 bases are TGCGCCAGCAGCCAAGATCCGGGACAGGGGAATCAGCCCCAGCATTTT. V and J are TRBV4-3 and TRBJ1-5; 10 bases are shared with TRBD1. CDR3 length: 16 residues. The germline CDR1 and CDR2 sequences are LGHNA and YSLEER. V trimming: 0 bases; J trimming: 4 bases; junction bases outside the gene matches: 3.

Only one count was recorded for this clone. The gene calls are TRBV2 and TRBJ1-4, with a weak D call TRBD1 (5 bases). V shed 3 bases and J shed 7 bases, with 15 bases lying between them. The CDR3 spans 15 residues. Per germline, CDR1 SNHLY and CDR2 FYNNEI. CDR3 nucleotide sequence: TGTGCCAGCAGTGACAGGGCCTCTCGAGGTGAAAAACTGTTTTTT. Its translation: CASSDRASRGEKLFF.

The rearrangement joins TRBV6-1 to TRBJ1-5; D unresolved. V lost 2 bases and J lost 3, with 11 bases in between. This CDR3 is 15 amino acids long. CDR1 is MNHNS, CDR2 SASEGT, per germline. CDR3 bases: TGTGCCAGCAGTGAAAATTCCAGGCTCAATCAGCCCCAGCATTTT. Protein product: CASSENSRLNQPQHF.

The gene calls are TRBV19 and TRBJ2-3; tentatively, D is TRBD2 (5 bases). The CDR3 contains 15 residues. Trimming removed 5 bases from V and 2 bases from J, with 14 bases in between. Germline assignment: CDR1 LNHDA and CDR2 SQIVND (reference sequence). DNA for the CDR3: TGTGCCAGTAGTCCCCTCCGGGAATACACAGATACGCAGTATTTT. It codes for CASSPLREYTDTQYF. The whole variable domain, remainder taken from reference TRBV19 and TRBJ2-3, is DGGITQSPKYLFRKEGQNVTLSCEQNLNHDAMYWYRQDPGQGLRLIYYSQIVNDFQKGDIAEGYSVSREKKESFPLTVTSAQKNPTAFYLCASSPLREYTDTQYFGPGTRLTVL.

The CDR3 sequence is CASSVGDRVASSPLHF. DNA of the CDR3: TGTGCCAGCAGCGTAGGGGACAGGGTTGCGTCTTCACCCCTCCACTTT. The genes are TRBV9 and TRBJ1-6, with 9 bases identical to TRBD1. The CDR3 is 16 residues long. The junction had 7 bases not matched to a gene; V was cut back by 0 bases and J by 9 bases. Germline values: CDR1 SGDLS, CDR2 YYNGEE.